These T cell receptor beta chains were read from a single sample in a study of blood T cell repertoires in COVID-19. Profiling relied on immunoSEQ multiplex PCR, and the TCRdb table lists in-frame clones only, not all of them. The table has 400,000 to 500,000 clones, approximately 90% seen once. The sequenced sample consisted of PBMCs or T cells enriched from blood (not recorded which). These receptors were taken from a woman aged 18-30 years who had been exposed to COVID-19. Both conserved end residues are part of each CDR3. Fields, in order: D gene, J gene, clone size, V gene, CDR3 DNA, CDR3 protein. D genes are given only for firm matches. A row's size may be missing; if present it is once, few, many or a size class.

>NA|TRBJ2-1|NA|TRBV7-2
TGTGCCAGCAGCTTAGAGGCAGCGGTAAGCTCCTACAATGAGCAGTTCTTC
CASSLEAAVSSYNEQFF
>NA|TRBJ2-3|once|TRBV4-1
TGCGCCAGCAGCCAAGGGGTAGCCGCAGATACGCAGTATTTT
CASSQGVAADTQYF
>NA|TRBJ2-2|once|TRBV9
TGTGCCAGCAGCCGGGGAGAGGGTACCGGGGAGCTGTTTTTT
CASSRGEGTGELFF
>TRBD1|TRBJ1-6|few|TRBV5-1
TGCGCCAGTACTTTGGGACAGGGATGGACACCCCTCCACTTT
CASTLGQGWTPLHF
>TRBD1|TRBJ1-6|NA|TRBV18
TGTGCCAGCTCACCAGGGACAGGGGCTTCACCCCTCCACTTT
CASSPGTGASPLHF
>TRBD1|TRBJ1-2|NA|TRBV28
TGTGCCAGCAGTTCTGACAGGGGGAACTATGGCTACACCTTC
CASSSDRGNYGYTF
>NA|TRBJ2-7|NA|TRBV7-9
TGTGCCAGCAGCCCCCAGAATCCAGAGCAGTACTTC
CASSPQNPEQYF
>NA|TRBJ1-6|NA|TRBV5-6
TGTGCCAGCAGCCTGGGGGGAGATAATTCACCCCTCCACTTT
CASSLGGDNSPLHF
>NA|TRBJ1-3|NA|TRBV5-6
TGTGCCAGCAGCTTACCAGGTACCGCCACCATATATTTT
CASSLPGTATIYF
>TRBD2|TRBJ2-2|NA|TRBV18
TGTGCCAGCTCACCATTGGCGGGAGGTTCCCTTAACACCGGGGAGCTGTTTTTT
CASSPLAGGSLNTGELFF
>NA|TRBJ1-2|NA|TRBV30
TGTGCCTGGAGTGGGGTCAGGGCCTACTATGGCTACACCTTC
CAWSGVRAYYGYTF
>TRBD1|TRBJ1-2|NA|TRBV18
TGTGCCAGCTCACGAGGGGGCCAGGAGAACGGCTACACCTTC
CASSRGGQENGYTF
>TRBD1|TRBJ1-5|NA|TRBV7-2
TGTGCCAGCAGCTTTGGCCAGGGGGCTTTGGGCAATCAGCCCCAGCATTTT
CASSFGQGALGNQPQHF
>TRBD1|TRBJ2-7|NA|TRBV3-1/TRBV3-2
TGTGCCAGCATCCAACAGGGGACCTACGAGCAGTACTTC
CASIQQGTYEQYF
>TRBD1|TRBJ2-7|NA|TRBV7-9
TGTGCCAGCAGGGGTAGCGACAGGGGTGACTACGAGCAGTACTTC
CASRGSDRGDYEQYF
>NA|TRBJ2-1|NA|TRBV12-3/TRBV12-4
TGTGCCAGCAGTCCGCTGTTACAGGGAGAGCAGTTCTTC
CASSPLLQGEQFF
>NA|TRBJ1-5|NA|TRBV2
TGTGCCAGCAGTGTATCTTATCAGCCCCAGCATTTT
CASSVSYQPQHF
>TRBD2|TRBJ2-2|NA|TRBV3-1/TRBV3-2
TGTGCCAGCAGCCAAGTGTGGCTAGCGGGACTTTTGAACACCGGGGAGCTGTTTTTT
CASSQVWLAGLLNTGELFF
>NA|TRBJ2-7|NA|TRBV6-5
TGTGCCAGCAGTTACAAAGAGGGAGACGAGCAGTACTTC
CASSYKEGDEQYF
>TRBD2|TRBJ2-7|NA|TRBV3-1/TRBV3-2
TGTGCCAGCAGCCAACAACTCGGACTAGAATTCGGTGCCGAGCAGTACTTC
CASSQQLGLEFGAEQYF
>NA|TRBJ2-7|NA|TRBV4-2
TGTGCCAGCAGCCAAGAACGGTTATTCGAGCAGTACTTC
CASSQERLFEQYF
>TRBD1|TRBJ2-7|once|TRBV3-1/TRBV3-2
TGTGCCAGCATTAGGGGGCCAGGGGCCTACGAGCAGTACTTC
CASIRGPGAYEQYF
>TRBD1|TRBJ1-1|NA|TRBV27
TGTGCCAGCAGTAGACAGGGGATGACTGAAGCTTTCTTT
CASSRQGMTEAFF
>TRBD1|TRBJ1-5|NA|TRBV6-5
TGTGCCAGCAGTCCCGGCACAGGGGCATGGCAGCCCCAGCATTTT
CASSPGTGAWQPQHF
>NA|TRBJ2-1|NA|TRBV7-9
TGTGCCAGCAGCTTAGGAATAATGGGAGCGCCTACCTACAATGAGCAGTTCTTC
CASSLGIMGAPTYNEQFF
>TRBD1|TRBJ2-6|NA|TRBV6-4
TGTGCCAGCAGCCCAGGGGGCGCCTCTGGGGCCAACGTCCTGACTTTC
CASSPGGASGANVLTF
>NA|TRBJ1-1|few|TRBV9
TGTGCCAGCAGCGCCGGGACAATAGCTATGAACACTGAAGCTTTCTTT
CASSAGTIAMNTEAFF
>NA|TRBJ1-2|NA|TRBV29-1
TGCAGCGTACCGACAGCAAGTGGCTACACCTTC
CSVPTASGYTF
>NA|TRBJ1-1|NA|TRBV10-3
TGTGCCATCGAAAGGGAACAGGGTAGGGGACTGAACACTGAAGCTTTCTTT
CAIEREQGRGLNTEAFF
>TRBD1|TRBJ1-4|once|TRBV6-2/TRBV6-3
TGTGCCAGCAGTTACCAACCAGGGGGCGTTGAAAAACTGTTTTTT
CASSYQPGGVEKLFF
>NA|TRBJ2-7|NA|TRBV28
TGTGCCAGCAGTTTATTAAACTACGAGCAGTACTTC
CASSLLNYEQYF
>TRBD1|TRBJ1-4|NA|TRBV3-1/TRBV3-2
TGTGCCAGCAGCCACGTCCCGGGACAGGGCCATGAAAAACTGTTTTTT
CASSHVPGQGHEKLFF
>NA|TRBJ1-2|NA|TRBV28
TGTGCCAGCAGTTTACGGGGGGGACGCTACACCTTC
CASSLRGGRYTF
>TRBD2|TRBJ2-1|NA|TRBV7-6
TGTGCCAGCAGCAGGACTAGCGGGGGGTACAATGAGCAGTTCTTC
CASSRTSGGYNEQFF
>TRBD1|TRBJ2-7|NA|TRBV11-2
TGTGCCAGCGGCAATACAGGGGTAAGGGAAGTAGCCTACGAGCAGTACTTC
CASGNTGVREVAYEQYF
>TRBD1|TRBJ1-2|once|TRBV11-2
TGTGCCAGCAGCTTAAGCAGGGGGAAAGGTGGCTACACCTTC
CASSLSRGKGGYTF
>TRBD2|TRBJ2-3|NA|TRBV19
TGTGCCAGTAGTATTCAGGCTCAGAAAGCGGGAGGGGTAACAGATACGCAGTATTTT
CASSIQAQKAGGVTDTQYF
>NA|TRBJ1-6|few|TRBV19
TGTGCCAGTAGTATAGATAACTGCCGGACAGCTTATAATTCACCCCTCCACTTT
CASSIDNCRTAYNSPLHF
>NA|TRBJ2-2|NA|TRBV5-1
TGCGCCAGCAGCGGCCGACTAGCGAACACCGGGGAGCTGTTTTTT
CASSGRLANTGELFF
>TRBD1|TRBJ1-2|NA|TRBV11-2
TGTGCCAGCAGCCCCGGGACAGGGGAGATCTATGGCTACACCTTC
CASSPGTGEIYGYTF
>NA|TRBJ1-4|once|TRBV14
TGTGCCAGCAGTCCCAGCAGGGGTGAATCACTGTTTTTT
CASSPSRGESLFF
>TRBD1|TRBJ1-1|NA|TRBV30
TGTGCCTGGAAAGAGACAGGGGTCCCTGAAGCTTTCTTT
CAWKETGVPEAFF
>NA|TRBJ1-1|many|TRBV27
TGTGCCAGCAGTTTCCAGACAGGGAACACTGAAGCTTTCTTT
CASSFQTGNTEAFF
>TRBD1|TRBJ1-3|NA|TRBV27
TGTGCCAGCAGCGACAGGGGGCCAGGAAACACCATATATTTT
CASSDRGPGNTIYF
>NA|TRBJ2-5|NA|TRBV11-1
TGTGCCAGCAGCCCCCAGATGGAGACCCAGTACTTC
CASSPQMETQYF
>NA|TRBJ1-4|NA|TRBV19
TGTGCCAGTAGTATCTACGGGGAAGGACTGTTTTTT
CASSIYGEGLFF
>NA|TRBJ2-5|NA|TRBV3-1/TRBV3-2
TGTGCCAGCAGCATTACAGACAGAAAACAAGAGACCCAGTACTTC
CASSITDRKQETQYF
>TRBD1|TRBJ1-2|once|TRBV23-1
TGCGCCAGCAGTCAAACATCAGGGGGCGACGATGGCTACACCTTC
CASSQTSGGDDGYTF
>NA|TRBJ1-6|few|TRBV18
TGTGCCAGCTCACCACGCAGGGATGATAATTCACCCCTCCACTTT
CASSPRRDDNSPLHF
>NA|TRBJ2-7|once|TRBV20-1
TGCAGTGCTAGGGCGGCCTACGAGCAGTACTTC
CSARAAYEQYF
>NA|TRBJ2-7|NA|TRBV7-2
TGTGCCAGCAGCAGCGGACGGATAGAATCCTACGAGCAGTACTTC
CASSSGRIESYEQYF
>NA|TRBJ2-5|NA|TRBV28
TGTGCCAGCAGTTTAGCAGGGTTGGAGACCCAGTACTTC
CASSLAGLETQYF
>NA|TRBJ2-2|NA|TRBV6-6
TGTGCCAGCAGTCTCTACAGGGGAGGCACCGGGGAGCTGTTTTTT
CASSLYRGGTGELFF
>NA|TRBJ2-3|once|TRBV18
TGTGCCGTCCTTCGGGATGCATTCACAGATACGCAGTATTTT
CAVLRDAFTDTQYF
>TRBD2|TRBJ2-1|NA|TRBV7-6
TGTGCCAGCAGCCCGTGGGCGGGAGTTTCGGATGAGCAGTTCTTC
CASSPWAGVSDEQFF
>NA|TRBJ2-7|NA|TRBV4-1
TGCGCCAGCAGCCAAGTTACGAAGAGCTACGAGCAGTACTTC
CASSQVTKSYEQYF
>TRBD1|TRBJ1-2|NA|TRBV7-9
TGTGCCAGCAGTTCCACAGGGGATTATGGCTACACCTTC
CASSSTGDYGYTF
>TRBD2|TRBJ2-2|once|TRBV27
TGTGCCAGCAGTTTTAATAGCGGGAGATGGGGCGGGGAGCTGTTTTTT
CASSFNSGRWGGELFF
>NA|TRBJ2-7|NA|TRBV15
TGTGCCACCAGCAGACCGGACACCTACGAGCAGTACTTC
CATSRPDTYEQYF
>TRBD1|TRBJ2-2|NA|TRBV5-1
TGCGCCAGCAGCTGGAGCGTTGCGACAGGGTTAACCGGGGAGCTGTTTTTT
CASSWSVATGLTGELFF